Below, 22 T cell receptor beta chains from the same sample are listed, as sequenced in a study of read filtering for tumor transcriptome and immune sequencing. Molecular barcoded adaptors covering alpha/delta and beta/gamma chains were used on around 370 ng RNA. TCRdb passed the reads through MiXCR, listing each CDR3 protein once. There are 90,000 to 95,000 distinct CDR3 sequences in the sample; around a fifth occur only once, and about an eighth lies in the top ten. Sequencing input: a population of CD138-negative cells sorted from bone marrow. These receptors were obtained from a donor at least 40 years old with multiple myeloma.

This clonotype was counted once. This chain joins TRBV15 and TRBJ2-5; the D gene is possibly TRBD1 (6 bases). V was shortened by 3 bases and J by 4 bases, with 15 bases between the two germline ends. Germline V lookup: CDR1 LNHNV, CDR2 YYDKDF (reference sequence). The CDR3 is made up of 15 amino acids. The CDR3 DNA follows: TGTGCCACCAGCAGCTCACAGGGTCGAGGAGAGACCCAGTACTTC. Its translation is CATSSSQGRGETQYF.

This clonotype was seen repeatedly, ten times or more. The rearrangement joins TRBV2 to TRBJ1-4; unclear D gene. The germline CDR1 and CDR2 sequences are SNHLY and FYNNEI. Trimming pared 7 bases from V and 8 bases from J, leaving 11 bases between. The CDR3 spans 12 residues. The CDR3 sequence: CASTSKLEKLFF. In DNA form, the CDR3 reads TGTGCCAGCACCTCAAAATTGGAAAAACTGTTTTTT.

Remarks on this clonotype: A read error may be the cause here, since a much bigger clone is one base away. CDR3 sequence (DNA): TGTGCCAGCAGTTACAGGGGGCGGGAGCAGTACTTC. As protein: CASSYRGREQYF. This sequence joins TRBV28 and TRBJ2-7, with 9 bases that match TRBD1. Germline CDR1 and CDR2: MDHEN and SYDVKM. This CDR3 spans 12 amino acids. V shed 4 bases and J 7 bases; nucleotides not matched to a gene: 2.

This clonotype was counted at least ten times. The CDR3 loop reads CSVSPGTEKTQYF. Written as DNA, the CDR3 is TGCAGCGTGAGCCCCGGGACAGAGAAGACCCAGTACTTC. This chain joins TRBV29-1 and TRBJ2-5; 7 nucleotides align to TRBD1. The CDR3 runs 13 residues. In germline, CDR1 is SQVTM, CDR2 ANQGSEA. Trimming cost V 6 bases and J 6 bases; bases outside gene matches: 10.

On this clonotype: A much larger clone differs by one base, so this may be a read error. The genes are TRBV18 and TRBJ1-5; D unresolved. The V end was cut by 3 bases, the J end by 6 bases, with 15 bases between. CDR1 is KGHSH and CDR2 is LQKENI in the germline V gene. The CDR3 is 15 residues long. Here the CDR3 DNA reads TGTGCCAGCTCACCGGGTGGGCAGCCGAGTCAGCCCCAGCATTTT. Translation: CASSPGGQPSQPQHF.

This clonotype was observed at least ten times. The rearrangement uses TRBV20-1 and TRBJ2-7; 7 bases line up with TRBD2. Germline CDR1 reads DFQATT; CDR2 reads SNEGSKA (reference sequence). There are 14 residues in the CDR3. V was pared by 6 bases and J by 6 bases, with 14 bases of the junction left unmatched. This chain's CDR3 is CSATGAAGESEQYF. CDR3 sequence (DNA): TGCAGTGCCACCGGGGCGGCGGGGGAAAGCGAGCAGTACTTC.

This clonotype appeared many times. V gene TRBV12-3 or TRBV12-4 combines with J gene TRBJ2-7, with 8 bases that match TRBD1. V gave up 6 bases and J gave up 5 bases; unmatched junction bases: 6. This CDR3 is built from 13 residues. CDR3 in amino acids: CASSSDRGNEQYF. The CDR3, as DNA: TGTGCCAGCAGCTCAGACAGGGGAAACGAGCAGTACTTC.

This clonotype has at least ten counts. The chain couples TRBV9 to TRBJ1-2, with 8 bases fitting TRBD1. This CDR3 contains 15 residues. Germline-derived CDR1 and CDR2 are SGDLS and YYNGEE. V lost 0 bases and J lost 7; bases outside the gene matches: 8. The CDR3 here is CASSVDGSTGVGYTF. The CDR3 bases are TGTGCCAGCAGCGTAGACGGGTCGACAGGGGTTGGCTACACCTTC.

The V call is TRBV4-1, the J call TRBJ1-1; D unclear. Trimming stripped 6 bases from V and 2 bases from J, with 13 bases between. The germline CDR1 and CDR2 sequences are MGHRA and YSYEKL. The CDR3 consists of 14 residues. The CDR3 DNA reads as TGCGCCAGCAGTAAAGTCCCGGTAAACACTGAAGCTTTCTTT. Translated, it gives CASSKVPVNTEAFF.

Worth noting for this clonotype: No conserved phenylalanine or tryptophan is present at the end of the CDR3, so a read error is the likely explanation. The rearrangement links TRBV29-1 to TRBJ2-2, with D unresolved. This CDR3 has 16 amino acids. CDR1 SQVTM and CDR2 ANQGSEA come from the germline V gene. V lost 1 base and J 0 bases, leaving 12 bases between the germline ends. CDR3 loop: CSVEGLHNANTGELFS. The CDR3 DNA follows: TGCAGCGTTGAAGGGTTACACAACGCGAACACCGGGGAGCTGTTTTCC.

Regarding this clonotype: Possible read error: a much larger clone is one base away. This CDR3 is missing its conserved last phenylalanine or tryptophan, likely due to a read error. The CDR3 is CSGQGVTEAFL. CDR3 DNA: TGCAGCGGCCAGGGAGTAACTGAAGCTTTCCTT. This rearrangement joins TRBV29-1 to TRBJ1-1; possibly TRBD1 for D (5 bases). Trimming left V 7 bases short and J 5 bases short, with 11 bases between. CDR1 is SQVTM and CDR2 is ANQGSEA in the germline V gene. CDR3 length: 11 amino acids.

CDR3 residues: CSAGIAGMETQYF. The CDR3 nucleotides are TGCAGTGCGGGAATAGCGGGGATGGAGACCCAGTACTTC. V and J are TRBV20-1 and TRBJ2-5, with 8 nucleotides matching TRBD2. This CDR3 spans 13 amino acids. The V gene end was trimmed by 6 bases and the J gene end by 5 bases; junction bases not matched to a gene: 8. CDR1 and CDR2 from the germline V gene are DFQATT and SNEGSKA (reference sequence).

This clonotype was observed many times. The rearrangement links TRBV10-3 to TRBJ2-7, with a weak D call TRBD1 (6 bases). CDR1 and CDR2 (germline): ENHRY, SYGVKD. The CDR3 totals 12 residues. Between the trimmed V and J ends, which lost 10 bases and 4 bases, there was a span of 14 bases. The CDR3 DNA reads TGTGCCACCCAGACAGGAGGTTACGAGCAGTACTTC. Its translation: CATQTGGYEQYF.

As to this clonotype: A much larger clone lies a single base off, so this may be a read error. The rearrangement links TRBV28 to TRBJ2-3; tentatively, D is TRBD1 or TRBD2 (5 bases each). The CDR3 contains 14 residues. Germline CDR1 reads MDHEN; CDR2 reads SYDVKM. CDR3 sequence reads: CASSFNRGTATQYF. The CDR3 bases are TGTGCCAGCAGTTTTAATCGGGGCACAGCTACGCAGTATTTT.

A remark on this clonotype: The junction and the germline gene differ at one end; a read error may be behind it. This chain connects TRBV12-3 or TRBV12-4 to TRBJ1-2; D unclear. The CDR3 has 10 amino acids. Here the CDR3 reads CASGESGYAF. The CDR3 DNA reads as TGTGCCAGCGGGGAAAGCGGCTACGCCTTC.

This clonotype has a count of ten or more. The gene calls are TRBV3-1 and TRBJ2-1, with 8 bases fitting TRBD2. With V trimmed by 4 bases and J by 9 bases, 5 bases remained unmatched. CDR3 length: 13 amino acids. The germline gives CDR1 LGHDT, CDR2 YNNKEL (reference sequence). CDR3 region: CASSPGGATEQFF. The CDR3 DNA is TGTGCCAGCAGCCCGGGGGGGGCGACTGAGCAGTTCTTC.

This clonotype has at least ten counts. J is TRBJ1-1 and V is TRBV29-1, with D perhaps matching TRBD1 (6 bases). Trimming took 3 bases from V and 1 from J, leaving 15 bases between them. The CDR3 sequence is 15 residues long. CDR1 is SQVTM, CDR2 ANQGSEA, per germline. As DNA, the CDR3 is TGCAGCGTTGAGGTCCGGGGGCACAAGAACACTGAAGCTTTCTTT. As protein: CSVEVRGHKNTEAFF.

This clonotype has a single count. A read error may explain this, as a much larger clone is one base away. The chain joins TRBV11-2 to TRBJ2-3; possibly TRBD2 for D (5 bases). The V and J ends lost 4 bases and 6 bases respectively, with 8 bases between them. Germline values: CDR1 SGHAT, CDR2 FQNNGV. The CDR3 runs to 12 residues. The CDR3 nucleotides are TGTGCCAGCAGCTCGGGGATTGATACGCAGTATTTT. Its translation is CASSSGIDTQYF. Variable domain in full (rest from reference TRBV11-2 and TRBJ2-3): EAGVAQSPRYKIIEKRQSVAFWCNPISGHATLYWYQQILGQGPKLLIQFQNNGVVDDSQLPKDRFSAERLKGVDSTLKIQPAKLEDSAVYLCASSSGIDTQYFGPGTRLTVL.

The sample holds many counts of this clonotype. The gene calls are TRBV28 and TRBJ2-6; tentative D call: TRBD1 (6 bases). Trimming removed 3 bases at V and 12 bases at J, with 21 bases between. Per germline, CDR1 MDHEN and CDR2 SYDVKM. The length of the CDR3 is 16 residues. The CDR3 protein is CASSLGTVLEGGVLTF. The CDR3 DNA follows: TGTGCCAGCAGTTTGGGGACGGTTCTGGAAGGGGGCGTCCTGACTTTC.

This clonotype was counted at least ten times. The genes are TRBV6-5 and TRBJ1-1, with 7 bases matching TRBD1. The trim removed 5 bases at V and 3 bases at J, leaving 3 bases unmatched. Germline CDR1 is MNHEY and CDR2 is SVGAGI. This CDR3 comprises 13 residues. CDR3: CASSTDRDTEAFF. The CDR3 DNA is TGTGCCAGCAGTACCGACAGGGACACTGAAGCTTTCTTT.

With regard to this clonotype: A much larger clone differs from this one at a single base, so this may be a read error. The rearrangement links TRBV7-3 to TRBJ1-1; D gene unclear. The germline V gene encodes CDR1 SGHTA and CDR2 FQGTGA. There are 13 residues in the CDR3. This chain's CDR3 is CASSFAEHTGAFF. In DNA, the CDR3 is TGTGCCAGCAGCTTCGCCGAACACACTGGAGCTTTCTTT.

In this sample, this clonotype turned up many times. This chain uses TRBV5-1 with TRBJ2-3; D is perhaps TRBD1 (6 bases). CDR1 is SGHRS, CDR2 YFSETQ, per germline. The ends were cut back, 4 bases at V and 3 bases at J, with 15 bases in the middle. The CDR3 has 15 amino acids. The CDR3 loop is CASSLLPQGTDTQYF. CDR3 coding DNA: TGCGCCAGCAGCCTATTACCTCAGGGGACAGATACGCAGTATTTT.